The T cell receptor (beta chain) under discussion was sequenced for a study of blood T cell repertoires in COVID-19. Study information: Samples came from the United States, Italy and Spain, spanning acute and convalescent COVID-19. Sources were T cells, B-cell-depleted T cells, or PBMCs; the material itself was cDNA or gDNA.

This clone turned up a few times. Study processing details: Estimation of nucleated cell counts was performed using reference gene primer amplification. Produced via immunoSEQ multiplex PCR; TCRdb's table is partial and in-frame only. For V, J and clone size, that table is used; D and trimming come from the DNA. The sample gives about 81,000 clones, 80% to 90% of which show up once; roughly 5% is in the top ten. V was shortened by 3 bases and J by 4 bases, with 5 bases between the two germline ends. The CDR3 contains 12 residues. This TCR came from a woman of 80 years or more with acute or convalescent COVID-19. The V call is TRBV12-3 or TRBV12-4, the J call TRBJ2-3; D is uncertain. Material: peripheral blood. The CDR3: CASSFASDTQYF. The CDR3 DNA reads TGTGCCAGCAGTTTTGCGTCAGATACGCAGTATTTT.